The T cell receptor beta chain described here comes from a study of blood T cell repertoires in COVID-19. About the research overall: PBMCs, B-cell-depleted T cells, or T cells provided the cDNA or gDNA that made up the material.

Original methodology: Amplification from reference gene primers served as the basis for estimated nucleated cell counts. The data were produced by immunoSEQ multiplex PCR, yet TCRdb's version contains in-frame clones alone and is incomplete. V, J and clone size derive from that table, while D and trimming were established from the DNA sequence. The repertoire consists of under 200,000 clones, with approximately 90% occurring once and the leading ten covering around 2.1%. Germline-derived CDR1 and CDR2 are SGHTA and FQGNSA. Trimming left V 8 bases short and J 3 bases short, with 17 bases between. The CDR3 totals 14 residues.

The receptor comes from a man in his fifties or sixties who had recovered from COVID-19. Sample: peripheral blood. The gene calls are TRBV7-2 and TRBJ2-7; a weak D match, TRBD2 (6 bases). The CDR3: CASARGGPIYEQYF. Here the CDR3 DNA reads TGTGCCAGCGCCCGAGGAGGGCCAATCTACGAGCAGTACTTC. Supplemented by reference TRBV7-2 and TRBJ2-7, the full variable domain reads GAGVSQSPSNKVTEKGKDVELRCDPISGHTALYWYRQSLGQGLEFLIYFQGNSAPDKSGLPSDRFSAERTGGSVSTLTIQRTQQEDSAVYLCASARGGPIYEQYFGPGTRLTVT.